This passage covers 28 T cell receptor beta chains from one sample sequenced in a study of blood T cell repertoires in COVID-19. Here immunoSEQ multiplex PCR was the method, and the copy in TCRdb shows in-frame clones only, minus some. This sample carries around 400,000 clones, about 89% of them seen once, and the ten largest clones take about 10%. Input material: peripheral blood. The receptors were sampled from a woman aged 25 to 45 with COVID-19, enrolled during active disease.

At least ten counts were recorded for this clone. This sequence joins TRBV6-6 and TRBJ1-6; D might be TRBD1 (6 bases). V lost 6 bases to trimming and J lost 10 bases, with 16 bases between them. Germline loops: CDR1 MNHNY, CDR2 SVGAGI (reference sequence). The CDR3 consists of 14 residues. CDR3: CASRVPGEESPLHF. CDR3 coding DNA: TGTGCCAGCAGGGTCCCAGGGGAAGAATCACCCCTCCACTTT.

The chain is built from TRBV6-2 or TRBV6-3 and TRBJ2-7; D is perhaps TRBD1 (5 bases). Looked up from germline, CDR1 is MNHEY and CDR2 is SVGEGT. The CDR3 length is 13 residues. Trimming took off 5 bases at V and 2 bases at J, with 10 bases between the two ends. DNA for the CDR3: TGTGCCAGCAGTACAGGAACCCCCTACGAGCAGTACTTC. Protein sequence: CASSTGTPYEQYF.

This chain links TRBV11-2 with TRBJ2-1, with 11 bases lining up with TRBD2. Germline V gene data show CDR1 as SGHAT and CDR2 as FQNNGV. There are 15 residues in the CDR3. The V segment lost 5 bases and the J segment 4 bases; nucleotides outside the gene matches: 4. CDR3 DNA sequence: TGTGCCAGCAGCGTACTAGCGGGAGTATACAATGAGCAGTTCTTC. Its translation is CASSVLAGVYNEQFF.

Written as DNA, the CDR3 is TGTGCCAGCAGTAGAACAGGGGCCCCCGATCTGCCCCAGCATTTT. Its protein product is CASSRTGAPDLPQHF. The chain is built from TRBV2 and TRBJ1-5, with 7 positions matching TRBD1. The CDR3 runs 15 residues. The germline CDR1 and CDR2 sequences are SNHLY and FYNNEI. V shed 5 bases, J shed 9 bases, and the junction held 13 bases outside the gene matches.

This chain links TRBV18 with TRBJ1-2; unclear D gene. Trimming removed 2 bases at V and 3 bases at J, with 4 bases between. Germline lookup yields CDR1 KGHSH and CDR2 LQKENI. This CDR3 is built from 12 residues. The CDR3 coding sequence is TGTGCCAGCTCACCAACAGACTATGGCTACACCTTC. Amino acids: CASSPTDYGYTF.

About this clone itself: The same CDR3 arises from other DNA sequences in this sample as well. The chain links TRBV9 to TRBJ2-7, with TRBD1 matching 9 bases. V trimming: 4 bases; J trimming: 2 bases; junction bases outside the gene matches: 4. This CDR3 comprises 14 residues. Germline CDR1 reads SGDLS; CDR2 reads YYNGEE. The CDR3 DNA reads as TGTGCCAGCAGCCCGGGGACAGGGCCCTACGAGCAGTACTTC. Encoded protein: CASSPGTGPYEQYF. Full variable domain (rest looked up from reference TRBV9 and TRBJ2-7): DSGVTQTPKHLITATGQRVTLRCSPRSGDLSVYWYQQSLDQGLQFLIQYYNGEERAKGNILERFSAQQFPDLHSELNLSSLELGDSALYFCASSPGTGPYEQYFGPGTRLTVT.

The V call is TRBV4-1, the J call TRBJ2-7, with TRBD2 as a possible D gene (5 bases). The CDR3 contains 14 residues. Trimming took off 3 bases at V and 0 bases at J, with 9 bases between the two ends. Germline V gives CDR1 MGHRA, CDR2 YSYEKL. CDR3 coding DNA: TGCGCCAGCAGCCAGGAGCGGAGCTCCTACGAGCAGTACTTC. Residues: CASSQERSSYEQYF.

V and J are TRBV24-1 and TRBJ2-1; the match to TRBD2 covers 7 bases. Germline CDR1 reads KGHDR; CDR2 reads SFDVKD. The CDR3 contains 16 residues. The V gene end was trimmed by 4 bases and the J gene end by 5 bases; junction bases not matched to a gene: 10. The CDR3 sequence is CATSDSQGGLDNEQFF. The CDR3 nucleotides are TGTGCCACCAGTGACAGCCAGGGAGGGCTAGACAATGAGCAGTTCTTC.

V gene TRBV6-6 combines with J gene TRBJ2-5, with 7 bases that match TRBD1. The V gene end was trimmed by 6 bases and the J gene end by 2 bases; junction bases not matched to a gene: 3. The CDR3 loop spans 13 amino acids. The V gene's germline CDR1 is MNHNY and CDR2 SVGAGI (reference sequence). CDR3 sequence reads: CASRGQLQETQYF. CDR3 bases: TGTGCCAGCAGGGGACAGCTTCAAGAGACCCAGTACTTC.

This sequence joins TRBV29-1 and TRBJ1-1, with 8 bases identical to TRBD1. The CDR3 contains 14 residues. Trimming cost V 7 bases and J 4 bases; bases outside gene matches: 11. CDR1 is SQVTM, CDR2 ANQGSEA, per germline. The CDR3 loop is CSALTGDGSTEAFF. DNA of the CDR3: TGCAGCGCTTTGACAGGGGATGGGAGCACTGAAGCTTTCTTT.

The V call is TRBV21-1, the J call TRBJ2-1; the table assigns TRBD2, which was not confirmed against the DNA. TRBV21-1 is annotated as a pseudogene. This CDR3 region has 15 residues. CDR3 DNA sequence: TGTGCCAGCAGCAAAGTGAGGCGGACCTACAATGAGCAGTTCTTC. It is translated as CASSKVRRTYNEQFF.

This chain links TRBV4-1 with TRBJ1-1, with TRBD1 as a possible D gene (5 bases). CDR1 is MGHRA, CDR2 YSYEKL, per germline. The V end lost 1 base, the J end lost 1 base, and 7 bases lay between the germline ends. The CDR3 extends over 14 amino acids. The CDR3 loop reads CASSQGGQNTEAFF. As DNA, the CDR3 is TGCGCCAGCAGCCAAGGCGGACAGAACACTGAAGCTTTCTTT.

This clone was found once. The chain recombines TRBV4-1 with TRBJ2-3, with TRBD2 matching 16 bases. From germline, CDR1 is MGHRA and CDR2 YSYEKL. With V trimmed by 8 bases and J by 5 bases, 7 bases remained unmatched. This CDR3 is built from 16 residues. The CDR3 DNA reads as TGCGCCAGCTCCGGGACTAGCGGGAGGGGAGAAGATACGCAGTATTTT. Its protein is CASSGTSGRGEDTQYF.

V is TRBV19 and J is TRBJ2-1; unclear D gene. The CDR3 contains 14 residues. Germline V gene data show CDR1 as LNHDA and CDR2 as SQIVND (reference sequence). V lost 6 bases and J 0 bases, leaving 9 bases between the germline ends. In DNA, the CDR3 is TGTGCCAGTAGAAAACAGAGCTCCTACAATGAGCAGTTCTTC. Amino acid sequence: CASRKQSSYNEQFF.

The chain uses TRBV7-6 and TRBJ2-7; 8 bases fit TRBD1. Germline CDR1 is SGHVS and CDR2 is FNYEAQ. This CDR3 comprises 17 residues. V shed 0 bases and J 2 bases; nucleotides not matched to a gene: 9. The CDR3 DNA follows: TGTGCCAGCAGCTTAGCGCCCCGACAGGGGATAACCTACGAGCAGTACTTC. Its translation is CASSLAPRQGITYEQYF.

This CDR3 reads CAISEYGLADRYEQYF. The CDR3 nucleotides read TGTGCCATCAGTGAGTACGGACTAGCGGACCGCTACGAGCAGTACTTC. The J gene is TRBJ2-7, the V gene TRBV10-3, with TRBD2 identical over 10 bases. J lost 3 bases, V lost 1 base, and 6 bases had no gene match. The CDR3 loop spans 16 amino acids. Germline assignment: CDR1 ENHRY and CDR2 SYGVKD.

The CDR3 loop is CASSPDEGSNQPQHF. Written as DNA, the CDR3 is TGTGCCAGCAGCCCGGATGAGGGTAGCAATCAGCCCCAGCATTTT. V is TRBV27 and J is TRBJ1-5, with D unresolved. CDR3 size: 15 residues. CDR1 MNHEY and CDR2 SMNVEV come from the germline V gene (reference sequence). Between the trimmed V and J ends, which lost 6 bases and 0 bases, there was a span of 12 bases.

The J gene is TRBJ1-1, the V gene TRBV9, with 7 positions matching TRBD1. The CDR3 totals 15 residues. The ends lost 3 bases at V and 1 base at J; junction bases unmatched: 6. Germline V CDR1 and CDR2: SGDLS, YYNGEE. This chain's CDR3 is CASSALGQQNTEAFF. Here the CDR3 DNA reads TGTGCCAGCAGCGCCCTGGGACAGCAGAACACTGAAGCTTTCTTT. Together with reference TRBV9 and TRBJ1-1, the CDR3 gives the full variable domain: DSGVTQTPKHLITATGQRVTLRCSPRSGDLSVYWYQQSLDQGLQFLIQYYNGEERAKGNILERFSAQQFPDLHSELNLSSLELGDSALYFCASSALGQQNTEAFFGQGTRLTVV.

CDR3 DNA: TGTGCCAGTAGTATTCGGGACAGGGGATACAATGAGCAGTTCTTC. Amino acid sequence: CASSIRDRGYNEQFF. This chain joins TRBV19 and TRBJ2-1; 10 bases are shared with TRBD1. Germline V gene sequence: CDR1 LNHDA, CDR2 SQIVND (reference sequence). The CDR3 consists of 15 residues. V lost 3 bases, J lost 4 bases, and 3 bases stayed unmatched. The whole variable domain, filled in from reference TRBV19 and TRBJ2-1, reads DGGITQSPKYLFRKEGQNVTLSCEQNLNHDAMYWYRQDPGQGLRLIYYSQIVNDFQKGDIAEGYSVSREKKESFPLTVTSAQKNPTAFYLCASSIRDRGYNEQFFGPGTRLTVL.

The chain has TRBV6-6 and TRBJ2-7; TRBD2 agrees at 11 bases. CDR1 and CDR2 (germline): MNHNY, SVGAGI (reference sequence). V dropped 7 bases and J dropped 3; count of bases not matched to a gene: 2. The CDR3 is made up of 13 amino acids. Written as DNA, the CDR3 is TGTGCCAGCACCGGACTAGCGGGCTACGAGCAGTACTTC. Its translation is CASTGLAGYEQYF.

The rearrangement joins TRBV30 to TRBJ1-2; D unclear. V was cut by 0 bases and J by 4 bases, with 9 bases left in between. The CDR3 extends over 13 amino acids. From germline, CDR1 is GTSNPN and CDR2 SVGIG (reference sequence). Written as DNA, the CDR3 is TGTGCCTGGAGTGTGAACGAACTCTATGGCTACACCTTC. It encodes CAWSVNELYGYTF.

The chain links TRBV2 to TRBJ2-3, with D perhaps TRBD2 (6 bases). The V end lost 7 bases, the J end lost 7 bases, and 18 bases lay between the germline ends. Germline V gene data show CDR1 as SNHLY and CDR2 as FYNNEI. This CDR3 is built from 14 residues. The CDR3 coding sequence is TGTGCCAGCACGGTACTAGCAGTTCCGTATACGCAGTATTTT. Protein: CASTVLAVPYTQYF.

The chain couples TRBV2 to TRBJ2-1, with D possibly TRBD2 on 7 matching bases. Germline CDR1 is SNHLY and CDR2 is FYNNEI. V was clipped by 3 bases and J by 4 bases, with 10 bases between them. The CDR3 extends over 14 amino acids. The CDR3, as DNA: TGTGCCAGCAGTGAGGGGGGGGCATACAATGAGCAGTTCTTC. It codes for CASSEGGAYNEQFF.

The chain has TRBV5-8 and TRBJ2-1; 11 nucleotides align to TRBD1. The CDR3 covers 15 residues. Germline assignment: CDR1 SGHTS and CDR2 YDEGEE. The V gene end was trimmed by 3 bases and the J gene end by 4 bases; junction bases not matched to a gene: 3. CDR3 coding DNA: TGTGCCAGCAGCTACGGACAGGGGGCATACAATGAGCAGTTCTTC. This sequence encodes CASSYGQGAYNEQFF. Full variable domain (missing parts from reference TRBV5-8 and TRBJ2-1): EAGVTQSPTHLIKTRGQQATLRCSPISGHTSVYWYQQALGLGLQFLLWYDEGEERNRGNFPPRFSGRQFPNYSSELNVNALELEDSALYLCASSYGQGAYNEQFFGPGTRLTVL.

This chain uses TRBV2 with TRBJ2-5, with 7 positions matching TRBD2. This CDR3 has 16 amino acids. V lost 0 bases to trimming and J lost 5 bases; unmatched junction nucleotides: 9. The germline gives CDR1 SNHLY, CDR2 FYNNEI. CDR3 amino acids: CASSEAFGGAGETQYF. CDR3 sequence (DNA): TGTGCCAGCAGTGAAGCGTTCGGGGGAGCGGGGGAGACCCAGTACTTC.

In regard to this clone: Other DNA variants within this sample encode the same CDR3. The rearrangement uses TRBV18 and TRBJ2-7; D is undetermined. This CDR3 has 12 residues. The germline V gene has CDR1 KGHSH and CDR2 LQKENI. The V end lost 6 bases, the J end lost 2 bases, and 8 bases lay between the germline ends. In nucleotides, the CDR3 is TGTGCCAGCTCGCCAGGAGCCTACGAGCAGTACTTC. Translation: CASSPGAYEQYF.

This clone was observed a handful of times. The V call is TRBV6-1, the J call TRBJ1-5; D uncertain. The CDR3 consists of 12 residues. The V and J ends lost 3 bases and 5 bases respectively, with 5 bases between them. Germline loops: CDR1 MNHNS, CDR2 SASEGT. DNA for the CDR3: TGTGCCAGCAGTGATCCGGATCAGCCCCAGCATTTT. Residues: CASSDPDQPQHF.

The chain carries TRBV5-4 and TRBJ1-1; 8 positions match TRBD1. Germline values: CDR1 SGHNT, CDR2 YYREEE (reference sequence). The CDR3 extends over 14 amino acids. The V segment lost 6 bases and the J segment 0 bases; nucleotides outside the gene matches: 4. The CDR3 DNA follows: TGTGCCAGCAAGGACAGGGACATGAACACTGAAGCTTTCTTT. Translated: CASKDRDMNTEAFF. Drawing the rest from reference TRBV5-4 and TRBJ1-1, the complete variable domain is ETGVTQSPTHLIKTRGQQVTLRCSSQSGHNTVSWYQQALGQGPQFIFQYYREEENGRGNFPPRFSGLQFPNYSSELNVNALELDDSALYLCASKDRDMNTEAFFGQGTRLTVV.